These 11 T cell receptor beta chains were sequenced from one sample in a study of T cells in women clearing cervical HPV infection. Only in-frame clones appear in the TCRdb table, and some are missing; sequencing was by immunoSEQ multiplex PCR. With about 32,000 clones in the sample, the ten largest clones hold 6.6%. The sequenced material came from blood buffy coat. Receptor source: a woman between 18 and 70 years old with a cervical HPV16 infection that either progressed to CIN3+ or cleared (not recorded which).

Comment on this clone: With the read ending 3 residues before the CDR3 end, the germline J gene is used to fill in that end. This chain links TRBV6-1 with TRBJ2-5; 11 positions agree with TRBD2. This CDR3 has 19 residues. Germline CDR1 is MNHNS and CDR2 is SASEGT. After removal of 2 bases from V and 4 bases from J, the junction contained 15 bases not matched to a gene. CDR3 residues: CASSELHRVSGGAGETQYF. The sequenced part of the CDR3 DNA is TGTGCCAGCAGTGAACTTCATCGCGTTAGCGGGGGGGCCGGAGAGACC.

As for this clone: The CDR3 extends 3 residues past the end of the read, so its final part is completed from the germline J gene. The rearrangement uses TRBV7-9 and TRBJ2-2, with D unresolved. This CDR3 has 12 amino acids. Germline lookup yields CDR1 SEHNR and CDR2 FQNEAQ (reference sequence). V shed 8 bases and J shed 0 bases, with 4 bases lying between them. The part of the CDR3 DNA that was read is TGTGCCAGCCCAACGAACACCGGGGAG. Its translation: CASPTNTGE. In full, the CDR3 reads CASPTNTGELFF. The whole variable domain, filled in from reference TRBV7-9 and TRBJ2-2, reads DTGVSQNPRHKITKRGQNVTFRCDPISEHNRLYWYRQTLGQGPEFLTYFQNEAQLEKSRLLSDRFSAERPKGSFSTLEIQRTEQGDSAMYLCASPTNTGELFFGEGSRLTVL.

In regard to this clone: Read data end 3 residues before the CDR3 end; the end is taken from the germline J gene. This chain links TRBV20-1 with TRBJ2-7, with 7 positions matching TRBD1. Germline CDR1 reads DFQATT; CDR2 reads SNEGSKA (reference sequence). The CDR3 is 13 residues long. V shed 1 base, J shed 3 bases, and the junction held 3 bases outside the gene matches. The sequenced part of the CDR3 DNA is TGCAGTGCTAGAGCTGACAGGGACTACGAG. This gives the protein CSARADRDYE. The whole CDR3 reads CSARADRDYEQYF.

About this clone: The read stops 3 residues short of the end of the CDR3; the missing end is completed from the germline J gene. The gene calls are TRBV5-5 and TRBJ1-1; D unresolved. The length of the CDR3 is 12 residues. Germline lookup yields CDR1 SGHKS and CDR2 YYEKEE (reference sequence). The sequenced part of the CDR3 DNA is TGTGCCAGCAGCTTATCCGGGGATAAC. Its translation: CASSLSGDN. In full, the CDR3 reads CASSLSGDNAFF.

About this clone: The CDR3 extends 3 residues past the end of the read, so its final part is completed from the germline J gene. The chain carries TRBV10-3 and TRBJ2-3; D may be TRBD1 (5 bases). V gave up 3 bases and J gave up 0 bases, with 7 bases separating them. The CDR3 length is 14 residues. The germline V gene has CDR1 ENHRY and CDR2 SYGVKD. CDR3 DNA, as far as it was read: TGTGCCATCAGTGACAGGGCTAGCACAGATACG. This translates into CAISDRASTDT. The full CDR3 protein is CAISDRASTDTQYF.

In the case of this clone: The read finishes 3 residues shy of the CDR3 end, and the germline J gene is used to complete it. The rearrangement joins TRBV19 to TRBJ2-1, with 10 bases matching TRBD2. Germline V gene lookup returns CDR1 LNHDA and CDR2 SQIVND (reference sequence). V gave up 4 bases and J gave up 7 bases; unmatched junction bases: 10. This CDR3 is built from 16 residues. The covered CDR3 bases are TGTGCCAGTAGTACCCGGACTAGCGGCTCCGCTAATGAG. Its translation: CASSTRTSGSANE. The entire CDR3 reads CASSTRTSGSANEQFF.

For this clone: The read gets to within 3 residues of the CDR3 end, and the germline J gene fills in the rest. This sequence joins TRBV2 and TRBJ2-2; D is ambiguous. The V end lost 4 bases, the J end lost 4 bases, and 10 bases lay between the germline ends. This CDR3 has 14 amino acids. CDR1 is SNHLY, CDR2 FYNNEI, per germline. CDR3 in amino acids: CASSAGPGTGELFF. CDR3 DNA (partial): TGTGCCAGCAGTGCCGGTCCGGGCACCGGGGAG.

On this clone: Coverage ceases 3 residues before the CDR3 finishes, and the germline J gene fills in the end. The chain has TRBV20-1 and TRBJ2-4; maybe TRBD2 (6 bases). The V end lost 0 bases, the J end lost 9 bases, and 18 bases lay between the germline ends. There are 15 residues in the CDR3. CDR1 is DFQATT and CDR2 is SNEGSKA in the germline V gene (reference sequence). The DNA read from the CDR3 is TGCAGTGCTAGAGATCCCGTACTCCCCGGGGGCATT. It encodes CSARDPVLPGGI. The entire CDR3 reads CSARDPVLPGGIQYF.

Comments on this clone: The CDR3 end falls 3 residues outside the read, so it is completed with the germline J gene. The rearrangement links TRBV30 to TRBJ1-4; D call uncertain. CDR1 is GTSNPN, CDR2 SVGIG, per germline (reference sequence). CDR3 size: 11 residues. Trimming shortened V by 2 bases and J by 5 bases, and 3 bases separated the two germline ends. CDR3 amino acids: CAWSTNEKLFF. Partial CDR3 DNA: TGTGCCTGGAGTACAAATGAAAAA.

In regard to this clone: The read comes to an end 3 residues before the CDR3 does, leaving the germline J gene to fill in the end. This chain connects TRBV7-6 to TRBJ1-4; 8 nucleotides agree with TRBD1. Germline V gene lookup returns CDR1 SGHVS and CDR2 FNYEAQ. This CDR3 has 14 amino acids. After removal of 5 bases from V and 6 bases from J, the junction contained 5 bases not matched to a gene. Partial CDR3 DNA: TGTGCCAGCAGCCGAGGACAGGGTCATGAAAAA. Its translation: CASSRGQGHEK. The complete CDR3 reads CASSRGQGHEKLFF.

With respect to this clone: The read halts 3 residues ahead of the CDR3 end, with the missing end drawn from the germline J gene. This chain uses TRBV5-1 with TRBJ2-7; TRBD1 aligns across 8 bases. The length of the CDR3 is 14 residues. The germline V gene encodes CDR1 SGHRS and CDR2 YFSETQ. V lost 4 bases and J lost 3; bases outside the gene matches: 6. The sequenced CDR3 bases are TGCGCCAGCAGCATAGGACAGGGTAGCTACGAG. Its translation: CASSIGQGSYE. The whole CDR3 protein is CASSIGQGSYEQYF.